This passage covers 17 T cell receptor beta chains from one sample sequenced in a study of a mutant IDH1 vaccine in newly diagnosed glioma. Regarding time point: week 35, safety follow-up. One vaccine dose held 300 ug of mutant IDH1 20-mer peptide and came with topical imiquimod. The antigens of these receptors remain unknown. Profiling relied on immunoSEQ multiplex PCR, and the TCRdb table lists in-frame clones only, not all of them. The table records some 50,000 clones, roughly 92% of them present only once. Material: PBMCs, obtained from a glioma patient whose treatment included an IDH1 peptide vaccine. These receptor sequences come from a man aged 45-65 years with glioma.

This chain joins TRBV2 and TRBJ2-2; 7 nucleotides match TRBD1. CDR3 length equals 15 residues. Germline values: CDR1 SNHLY, CDR2 FYNNEI. J was trimmed by 0 bases and V by 6 bases; bases with no gene match: 4. CDR3 sequence: CASRRDRTNTGELFF. For the CDR3, the DNA is TGTGCCAGCAGGAGGGACAGAACGAACACCGGGGAGCTGTTTTTT. The full variable domain, rest sourced from reference TRBV2 and TRBJ2-2, is EPEVTQTPSHQVTQMGQEVILRCVPISNHLYFYWYRQILGQKVEFLVSFYNNEISEKSEIFDDQFSVERPDGSNFTLKIRSTKLEDSAMYFCASRRDRTNTGELFFGEGSRLTVL.

The chain uses TRBV5-8 and TRBJ1-6; no reliable D call. The CDR3 is 16 residues long. Germline-derived CDR1 and CDR2 are SGHTS and YDEGEE. V was shortened by 0 bases and J by 7 bases, with 14 bases between the two germline ends. The CDR3 loop is CASSLAWAGGNSPLHF. The CDR3 nucleotides read TGTGCCAGCAGCTTGGCCTGGGCCGGAGGGAATTCACCCCTCCACTTT.

The rearrangement joins TRBV28 to TRBJ2-1; 9 bases match TRBD2. Losses at the gene ends were 2 bases for V and 2 bases for J; bases not matched to a gene: 7. Germline V gene lookup returns CDR1 MDHEN and CDR2 SYDVKM. CDR3 length: 17 residues. CDR3: CASSLGGLASTYNEQFF. DNA of the CDR3: TGTGCCAGCAGTTTAGGGGGACTAGCTAGTACCTACAATGAGCAGTTCTTC.

V usage is TRBV25-1 and J usage is TRBJ2-2, with TRBD2 identical over 7 bases. The V gene's germline CDR1 is MGHDK and CDR2 SYGVNS. The CDR3 is made up of 15 amino acids. After removal of 0 bases from V and 7 bases from J, the junction contained 5 bases not matched to a gene. CDR3 in amino acids: CASSEYRGEVGELFF. The CDR3 coding sequence is TGTGCCAGCAGTGAATATCGGGGGGAGGTCGGGGAGCTGTTTTTT.

The chain carries TRBV5-5 and TRBJ1-1; D is undetermined. V was pared by 4 bases and J by 0 bases, with 10 bases between. Germline CDR1 SGHKS, CDR2 YYEKEE (reference sequence). The CDR3 has 14 residues. CDR3 loop: CASSEVRLNTEAFF. The CDR3 DNA reads as TGTGCCAGCAGCGAAGTCCGGCTGAACACTGAAGCTTTCTTT.

This clone was seen once. In DNA, the CDR3 is TGTGCCAGCAGCTTAAGAGGACCGGGACAGTCTGAGCAGTTCTTC. Protein sequence: CASSLRGPGQSEQFF. This chain links TRBV11-3 with TRBJ2-1; 7 bases align to TRBD1. Trimming took 2 bases from V and 9 from J; bases not matched to a gene: 10. Germline CDR1 SGHNT, CDR2 YENEEA. This CDR3 contains 15 residues.

V usage is TRBV5-1 and J usage is TRBJ2-1, with 10 positions matching TRBD1. Trimming removed 1 base from V and 9 bases from J; junction bases left unmatched: 16. From germline, CDR1 is SGHRS and CDR2 YFSETQ. CDR3 length: 18 residues. In DNA, the CDR3 is TGCGCCAGCAGCTTGCTTACGGCGGGACAGGGGTCACTTGGTGAGCAGTTCTTC. Translated, it gives CASSLLTAGQGSLGEQFF.

J is TRBJ1-1 and V is TRBV6-5, with 7 bases matching TRBD1. V trimming: 4 bases; J trimming: 1 base; junction bases outside the gene matches: 6. The CDR3 is made up of 15 amino acids. Germline CDR1 is MNHEY and CDR2 is SVGAGI. Written as DNA, the CDR3 is TGTGCCAGCAGTTTAACGACAGGGAGGAACACTGAAGCTTTCTTT. Protein product: CASSLTTGRNTEAFF.

This rearrangement joins TRBV10-3 to TRBJ2-3, with 8 bases matching TRBD1. The CDR3 sequence is 13 residues long. Per germline, CDR1 ENHRY and CDR2 SYGVKD. J gave up 5 bases and V 6 bases, and 4 bases lay outside the gene matches. The CDR3 protein is CAISEDREDTQYF. CDR3 DNA: TGTGCCATCAGCGAGGACAGGGAAGATACGCAGTATTTT.

The V call is TRBV19, the J call TRBJ1-1; maybe TRBD1 (5 bases). Germline CDR1 is LNHDA and CDR2 is SQIVND (reference sequence). With 3 bases removed from V and 1 base from J, the gap between germline ends came to 12 bases. The CDR3 totals 15 residues. The DNA for the CDR3 is TGTGCCAGTAGTATTGGGGGAGCGGAGAACACTGAAGCTTTCTTT. Protein sequence: CASSIGGAENTEAFF.

The genes are TRBV10-3 and TRBJ2-7; 8 nucleotides line up with TRBD2. The CDR3 runs to 13 residues. The V gene end was trimmed by 6 bases and the J gene end by 2 bases; junction bases not matched to a gene: 3. From germline, CDR1 is ENHRY and CDR2 SYGVKD. The CDR3 DNA follows: TGTGCCATCAGAGCGGGGGACCCCTACGAGCAGTACTTC. It codes for CAIRAGDPYEQYF.

CDR3 in amino acids: CASSQSNYGQQNEKLFF. In DNA, the CDR3 is TGCGCCAGCAGCCAAAGCAATTATGGGCAGCAAAATGAAAAACTGTTTTTT. This rearrangement joins TRBV4-3 to TRBJ1-4; D remains unclear. The germline CDR1 and CDR2 sequences are LGHNA and YSLEER. V was pared by 2 bases and J by 5 bases, with 18 bases between. The CDR3 spans 17 residues.

V and J are TRBV27 and TRBJ2-2; no reliable D call. Germline V gene lookup returns CDR1 MNHEY and CDR2 SMNVEV (reference sequence). Trimming removed 2 bases from V and 2 bases from J, with 3 bases in between. The CDR3 runs 13 residues. CDR3 DNA sequence: TGTGCCAGCAGTTTAGTCAACACCGGGGAGCTGTTTTTT. It translates to CASSLVNTGELFF.

This sequence joins TRBV27 and TRBJ2-2; 8 bases line up with TRBD2. The CDR3 loop spans 15 amino acids. Germline CDR1 reads MNHEY; CDR2 reads SMNVEV (reference sequence). V was clipped by 5 bases and J by 7 bases; unmatched bases: 9. CDR3 loop: CASSLRGLGGGELFF. CDR3 DNA sequence: TGTGCCAGCAGTCTAAGGGGACTAGGTGGCGGGGAGCTGTTTTTT.

The rearrangement uses TRBV7-3 and TRBJ1-2; 7 bases align to TRBD1. CDR1 SGHTA and CDR2 FQGTGA come from the germline V gene. Germline trimming cut 4 bases from V and 8 bases from J; bases unmatched to any gene: 7. The CDR3 length is 13 residues. CDR3 region: CASSSTGSGGYTF. The CDR3 DNA sequence: TGTGCCAGCAGCTCGACAGGGAGTGGCGGCTACACCTTC.

The chain combines TRBV15 with TRBJ1-3, with no clear D. There are 14 residues in the CDR3. Trimming left V 0 bases short and J 2 bases short, with 5 bases between. The germline V gene has CDR1 LNHNV and CDR2 YYDKDF (reference sequence). CDR3 in DNA: TGTGCCACCAGCAGAGAATCCGCTGGAAACACCATATATTTT. Protein product: CATSRESAGNTIYF.

The rearrangement links TRBV5-1 to TRBJ2-2; weak D call: TRBD2 (5 bases). The V gene lost 0 bases and the J gene lost 7 bases, with 10 bases spanning the gap. CDR1 is SGHRS and CDR2 is YFSETQ in the germline V gene. The CDR3 consists of 14 residues. CDR3 bases: TGCGCCAGCAGCTTGGATGAGGGCGGCGGGGAGCTGTTTTTT. It specifies CASSLDEGGGELFF.